This TCR beta chain was captured in a study of regulatory T cells in long-lasting Graves disease. Whole-study results and caveats: Sharing of public clonotypes was greater in persistent patients (around 2,500) than in new patients (approximately 940).

There are 13 residues in the CDR3. Trimming shortened V by 5 bases and J by 6 bases, and 14 bases separated the two germline ends. The V gene's germline CDR1 is MNHNS and CDR2 SASEGT. With iRepertoire HTBI primers and Arm-PCR of CDR3 regions, TCR beta libraries were built. TCRdb reanalysed the multiplex PCR reads using MiXCR and keeps one entry per CDR3 protein. The sample lists approximately 440,000 distinct CDR3 sequences; 15% to 20% were seen once. Time point given: newly diagnosed GD, antithyroid drugs for less than 3 months. Preparation of the TCR library used RNA extracted from PBMCs. This clonotype was seen at least ten times. What it binds is unknown. This sample was also put to use in a study of T cells in Graves' hyperthyroidism and ophthalmopathy.

Sequenced material: peripheral blood mononuclear cells (PBMCs), taken at new diagnosis, from a patient treated with antithyroid drugs. The TCR was taken from a man between 40 and 49 years old with Graves disease. This rearrangement joins TRBV6-1 to TRBJ2-7; the D call may be TRBD1 or TRBD2 (5 bases each). The CDR3 loop reads CASSMGTVGEQYF. The CDR3 DNA is TGTGCCAGCAGTATGGGGACCGTCGGCGAGCAGTACTTC.